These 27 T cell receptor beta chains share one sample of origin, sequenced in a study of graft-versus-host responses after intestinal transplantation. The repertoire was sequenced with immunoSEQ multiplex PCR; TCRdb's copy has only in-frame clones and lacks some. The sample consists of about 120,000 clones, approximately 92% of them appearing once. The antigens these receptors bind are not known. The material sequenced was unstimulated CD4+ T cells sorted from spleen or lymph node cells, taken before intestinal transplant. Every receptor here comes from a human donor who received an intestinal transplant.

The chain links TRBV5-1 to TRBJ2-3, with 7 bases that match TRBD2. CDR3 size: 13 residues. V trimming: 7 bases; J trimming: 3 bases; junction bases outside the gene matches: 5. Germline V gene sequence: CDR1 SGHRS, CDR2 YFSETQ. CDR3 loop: CASGSGTTDTQYF. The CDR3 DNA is TGCGCCAGCGGAAGCGGGACGACAGATACGCAGTATTTT.

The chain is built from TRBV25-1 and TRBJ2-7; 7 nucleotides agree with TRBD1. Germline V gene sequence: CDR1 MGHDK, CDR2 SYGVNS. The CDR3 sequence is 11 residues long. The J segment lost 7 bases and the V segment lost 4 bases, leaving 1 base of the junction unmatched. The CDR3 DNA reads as TGTGCCAGCAGTGCAGGGGGTGAGCAGTACTTC. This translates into CASSAGGEQYF.

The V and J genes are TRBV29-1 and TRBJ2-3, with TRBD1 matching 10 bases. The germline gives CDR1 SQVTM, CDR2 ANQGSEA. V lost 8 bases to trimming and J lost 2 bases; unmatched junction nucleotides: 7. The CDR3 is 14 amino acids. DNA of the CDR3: TGCAGCACCAGACAGGGGGCGCCCACAGATACGCAGTATTTT. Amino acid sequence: CSTRQGAPTDTQYF.

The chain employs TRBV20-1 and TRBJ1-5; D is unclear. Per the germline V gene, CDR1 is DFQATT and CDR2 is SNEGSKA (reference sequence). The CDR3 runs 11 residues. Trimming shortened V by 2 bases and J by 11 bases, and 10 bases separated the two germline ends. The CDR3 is CSARTSTAQHF. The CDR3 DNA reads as TGCAGTGCTAGAACTAGCACGGCCCAGCATTTT.

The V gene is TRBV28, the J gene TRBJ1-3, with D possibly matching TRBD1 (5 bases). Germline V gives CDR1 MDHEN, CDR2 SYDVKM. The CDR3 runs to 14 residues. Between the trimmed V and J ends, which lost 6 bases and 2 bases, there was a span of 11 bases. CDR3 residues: CASRTGTAGNTIYF. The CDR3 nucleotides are TGTGCCAGCAGAACCGGGACGGCTGGAAACACCATATATTTT.

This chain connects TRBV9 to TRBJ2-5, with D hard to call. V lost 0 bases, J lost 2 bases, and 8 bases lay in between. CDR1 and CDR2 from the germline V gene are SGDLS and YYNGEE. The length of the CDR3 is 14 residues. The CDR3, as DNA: TGTGCCAGCAGCGTAGAGGGCAGACAAGAGACCCAGTACTTC. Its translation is CASSVEGRQETQYF. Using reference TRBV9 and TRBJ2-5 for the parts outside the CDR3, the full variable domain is DSGVTQTPKHLITATGQRVTLRCSPRSGDLSVYWYQQSLDQGLQFLIQYYNGEERAKGNILERFSAQQFPDLHSELNLSSLELGDSALYFCASSVEGRQETQYFGPGTRLLVL.

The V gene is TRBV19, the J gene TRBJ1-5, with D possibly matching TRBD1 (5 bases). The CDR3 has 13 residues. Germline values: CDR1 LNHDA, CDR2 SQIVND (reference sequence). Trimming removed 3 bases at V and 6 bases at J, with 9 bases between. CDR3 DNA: TGTGCCAGTAGTATGCTGGGGCTTCAGCCCCAGCATTTT. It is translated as CASSMLGLQPQHF.

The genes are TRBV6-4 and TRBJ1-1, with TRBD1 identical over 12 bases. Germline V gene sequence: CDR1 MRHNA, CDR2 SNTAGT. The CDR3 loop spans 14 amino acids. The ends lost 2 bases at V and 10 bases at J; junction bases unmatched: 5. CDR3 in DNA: TGTGCCAGCAGTGACGGGACAGGGGGCGTGGGAGCTTTCTTT. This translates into CASSDGTGGVGAFF.

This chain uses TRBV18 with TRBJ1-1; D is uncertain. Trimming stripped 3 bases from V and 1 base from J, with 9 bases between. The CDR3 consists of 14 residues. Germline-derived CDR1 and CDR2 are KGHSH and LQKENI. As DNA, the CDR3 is TGTGCCAGCTCACCGGACCGCCAGAACACTGAAGCTTTCTTT. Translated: CASSPDRQNTEAFF. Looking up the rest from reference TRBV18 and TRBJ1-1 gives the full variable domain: NAGVMQNPRHLVRRRGQEARLRCSPMKGHSHVYWYRQLPEEGLKFMVYLQKENIIDESGMPKERFSAEFPKEGPSILRIQQVVRGDSAAYFCASSPDRQNTEAFFGQGTRLTVV.

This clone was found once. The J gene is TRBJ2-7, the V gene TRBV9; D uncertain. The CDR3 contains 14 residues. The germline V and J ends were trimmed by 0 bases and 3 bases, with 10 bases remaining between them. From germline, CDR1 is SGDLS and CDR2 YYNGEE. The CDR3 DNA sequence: TGTGCCAGCAGCGTAGACCCAGAAAACTACGAGCAGTACTTC. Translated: CASSVDPENYEQYF.

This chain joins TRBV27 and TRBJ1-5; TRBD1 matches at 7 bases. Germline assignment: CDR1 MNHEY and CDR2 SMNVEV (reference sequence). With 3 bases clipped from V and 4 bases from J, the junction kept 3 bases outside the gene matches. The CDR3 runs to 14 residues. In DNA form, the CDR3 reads TGTGCCAGCAGTTTGGGGACAGCGAATCAGCCCCAGCATTTT. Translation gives CASSLGTANQPQHF.

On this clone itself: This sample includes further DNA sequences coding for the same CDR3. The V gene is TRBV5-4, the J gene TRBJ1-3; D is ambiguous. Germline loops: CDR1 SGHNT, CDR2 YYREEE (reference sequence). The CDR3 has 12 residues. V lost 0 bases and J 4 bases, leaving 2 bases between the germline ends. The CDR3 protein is CASSLDGNTIYF. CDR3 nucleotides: TGTGCCAGCAGCTTGGACGGAAACACCATATATTTT.

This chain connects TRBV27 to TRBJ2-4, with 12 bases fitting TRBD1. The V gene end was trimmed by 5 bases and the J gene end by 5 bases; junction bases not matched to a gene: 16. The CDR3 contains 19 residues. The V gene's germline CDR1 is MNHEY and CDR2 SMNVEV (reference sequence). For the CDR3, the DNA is TGTGCCAGCAGTCCCGGGACAGGGGGCGATTCTACCCGTGAAAACATTCAGTACTTC. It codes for CASSPGTGGDSTRENIQYF.

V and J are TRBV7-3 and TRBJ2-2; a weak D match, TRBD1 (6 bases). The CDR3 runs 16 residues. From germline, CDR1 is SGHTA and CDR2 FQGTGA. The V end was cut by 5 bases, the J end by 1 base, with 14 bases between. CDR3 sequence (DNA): TGTGCCAGCAGCCCTTTGGGACACCTGAACACCGGGGAGCTGTTTTTT. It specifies CASSPLGHLNTGELFF. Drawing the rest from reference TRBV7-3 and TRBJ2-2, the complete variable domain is GAGVSQTPSNKVTEKGKYVELRCDPISGHTALYWYRQSLGQGPEFLIYFQGTGAADDSGLPNDRFFAVRPEGSVSTLKIQRTERGDSAVYLCASSPLGHLNTGELFFGEGSRLTVL.

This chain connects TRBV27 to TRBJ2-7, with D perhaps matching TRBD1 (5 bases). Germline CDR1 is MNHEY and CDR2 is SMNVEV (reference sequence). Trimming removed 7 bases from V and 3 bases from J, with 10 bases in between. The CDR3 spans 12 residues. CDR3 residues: CASKGSLYEQYF. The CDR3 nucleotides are TGTGCCAGCAAGGGGTCTCTCTACGAGCAGTACTTC.

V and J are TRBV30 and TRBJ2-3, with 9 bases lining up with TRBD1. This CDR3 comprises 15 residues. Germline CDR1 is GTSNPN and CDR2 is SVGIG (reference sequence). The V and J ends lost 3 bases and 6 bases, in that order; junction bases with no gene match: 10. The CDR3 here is CAWSRGGQGSDTQYF. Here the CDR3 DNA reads TGTGCCTGGAGCCGAGGAGGACAGGGGTCCGATACGCAGTATTTT.

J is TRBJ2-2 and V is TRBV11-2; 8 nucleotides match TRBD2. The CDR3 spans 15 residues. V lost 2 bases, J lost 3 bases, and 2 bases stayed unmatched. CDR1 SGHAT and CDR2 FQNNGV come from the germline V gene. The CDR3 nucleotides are TGTGCCAGCAGCTTAACTAGCGGATACACCGGGGAGCTGTTTTTT. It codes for CASSLTSGYTGELFF.

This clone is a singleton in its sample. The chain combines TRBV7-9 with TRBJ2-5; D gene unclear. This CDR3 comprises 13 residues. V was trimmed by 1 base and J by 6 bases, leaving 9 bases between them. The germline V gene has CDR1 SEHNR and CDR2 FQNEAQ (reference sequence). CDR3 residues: CASSLERSQTQYF. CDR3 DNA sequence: TGTGCCAGCAGCTTAGAACGCAGCCAGACCCAGTACTTC.

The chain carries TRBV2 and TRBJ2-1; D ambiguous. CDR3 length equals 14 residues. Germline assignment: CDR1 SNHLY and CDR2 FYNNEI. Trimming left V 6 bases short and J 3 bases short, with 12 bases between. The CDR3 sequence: CASRRHGDYNEQFF. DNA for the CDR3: TGTGCCAGCAGGAGACATGGAGACTACAATGAGCAGTTCTTC.

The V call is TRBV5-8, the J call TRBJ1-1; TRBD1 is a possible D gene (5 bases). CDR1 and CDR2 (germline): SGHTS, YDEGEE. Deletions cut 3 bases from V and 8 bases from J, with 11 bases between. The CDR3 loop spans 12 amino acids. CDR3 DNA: TGTGCCAGCAGCTCAGGGAACAGGGAAGCTTTCTTT. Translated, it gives CASSSGNREAFF.

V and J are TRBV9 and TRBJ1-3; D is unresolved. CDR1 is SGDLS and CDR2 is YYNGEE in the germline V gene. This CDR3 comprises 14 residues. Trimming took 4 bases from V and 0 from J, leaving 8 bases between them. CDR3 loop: CASSPRNSGNTIYF. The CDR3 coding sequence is TGTGCCAGCAGCCCTCGAAACTCTGGAAACACCATATATTTT.

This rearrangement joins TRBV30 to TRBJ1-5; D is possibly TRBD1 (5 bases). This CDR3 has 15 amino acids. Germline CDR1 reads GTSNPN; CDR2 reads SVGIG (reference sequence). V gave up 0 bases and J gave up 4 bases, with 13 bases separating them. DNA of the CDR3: TGTGCCTGGAGTGTAGGCCAGGGACTTAATCAGCCCCAGCATTTT. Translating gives CAWSVGQGLNQPQHF.

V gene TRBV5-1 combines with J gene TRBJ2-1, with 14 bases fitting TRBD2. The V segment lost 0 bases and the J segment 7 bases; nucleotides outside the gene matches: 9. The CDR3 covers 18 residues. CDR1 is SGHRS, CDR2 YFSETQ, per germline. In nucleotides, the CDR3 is TGCGCCAGCAGCTTGGGACTAGCGGGAGGGCCGGGGGTGAATGAGCAGTTCTTC. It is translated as CASSLGLAGGPGVNEQFF.

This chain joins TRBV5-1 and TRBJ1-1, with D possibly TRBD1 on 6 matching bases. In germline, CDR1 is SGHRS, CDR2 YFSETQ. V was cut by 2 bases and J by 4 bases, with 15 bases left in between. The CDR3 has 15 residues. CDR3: CASSLQQGSGTEAFF. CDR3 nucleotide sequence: TGCGCCAGCAGCTTACAACAGGGAAGCGGCACTGAAGCTTTCTTT. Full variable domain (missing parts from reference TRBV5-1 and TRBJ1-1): KAGVTQTPRYLIKTRGQQVTLSCSPISGHRSVSWYQQTPGQGLQFLFEYFSETQRNKGNFPGRFSGRQFSNSRSEMNVSTLELGDSALYLCASSLQQGSGTEAFFGQGTRLTVV.

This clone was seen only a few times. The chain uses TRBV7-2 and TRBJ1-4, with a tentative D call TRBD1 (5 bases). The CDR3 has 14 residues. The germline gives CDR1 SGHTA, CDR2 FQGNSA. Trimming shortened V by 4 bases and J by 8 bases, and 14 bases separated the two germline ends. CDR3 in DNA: TGTGCCAGCAGCTCGGGACGGTTTAGGGAAAAACTGTTTTTT. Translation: CASSSGRFREKLFF.

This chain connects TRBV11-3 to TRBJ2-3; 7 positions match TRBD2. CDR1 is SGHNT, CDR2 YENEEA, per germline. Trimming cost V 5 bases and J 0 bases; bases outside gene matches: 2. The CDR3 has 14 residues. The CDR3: CASSRGLSTDTQYF. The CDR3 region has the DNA TGTGCCAGCAGCCGGGGACTAAGCACAGATACGCAGTATTTT.

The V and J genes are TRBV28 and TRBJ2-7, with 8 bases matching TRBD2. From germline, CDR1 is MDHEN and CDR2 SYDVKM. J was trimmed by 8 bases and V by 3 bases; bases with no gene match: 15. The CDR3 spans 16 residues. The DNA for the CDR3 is TGTGCCAGCAGTTTTTGGGTGAAGGGACTAGGGAAGAAGCAGTACTTC. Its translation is CASSFWVKGLGKKQYF.